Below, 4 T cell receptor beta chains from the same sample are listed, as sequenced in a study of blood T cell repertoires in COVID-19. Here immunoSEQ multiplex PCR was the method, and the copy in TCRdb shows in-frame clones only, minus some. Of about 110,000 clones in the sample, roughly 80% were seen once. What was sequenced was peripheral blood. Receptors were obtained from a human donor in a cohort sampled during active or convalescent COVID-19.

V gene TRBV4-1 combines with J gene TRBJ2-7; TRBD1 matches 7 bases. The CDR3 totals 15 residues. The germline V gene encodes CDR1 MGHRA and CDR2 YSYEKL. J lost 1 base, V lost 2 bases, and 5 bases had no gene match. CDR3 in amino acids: CASSQNSRGSYEQYF. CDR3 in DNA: TGCGCCAGCAGCCAAAACTCCAGGGGGTCCTACGAGCAGTACTTC.

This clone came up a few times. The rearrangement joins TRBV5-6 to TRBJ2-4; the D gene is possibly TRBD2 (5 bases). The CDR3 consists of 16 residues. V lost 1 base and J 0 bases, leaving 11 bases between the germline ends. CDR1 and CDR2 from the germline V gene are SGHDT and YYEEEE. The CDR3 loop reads CASSLFSAEAKNIQYF. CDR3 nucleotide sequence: TGTGCCAGCAGCTTGTTTAGCGCCGAAGCCAAAAACATTCAGTACTTC.

CDR3 nucleotides: TGTGCCAGCAGGAGGGACAGGGGATCCGGAAACACCATATATTTT. Protein sequence: CASRRDRGSGNTIYF. This rearrangement joins TRBV6-5 to TRBJ1-3, with 10 bases aligning to TRBD1. The CDR3 loop spans 15 amino acids. V was pared by 6 bases and J by 4 bases, with 6 bases of the junction left unmatched. Germline V gene lookup returns CDR1 MNHEY and CDR2 SVGAGI.

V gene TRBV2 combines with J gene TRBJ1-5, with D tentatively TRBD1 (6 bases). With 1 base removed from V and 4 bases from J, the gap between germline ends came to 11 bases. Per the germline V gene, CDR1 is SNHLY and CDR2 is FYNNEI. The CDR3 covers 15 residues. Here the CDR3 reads CASSEVGGFNQPQHF. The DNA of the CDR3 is TGTGCCAGCAGTGAAGTAGGGGGTTTTAATCAGCCCCAGCATTTT.